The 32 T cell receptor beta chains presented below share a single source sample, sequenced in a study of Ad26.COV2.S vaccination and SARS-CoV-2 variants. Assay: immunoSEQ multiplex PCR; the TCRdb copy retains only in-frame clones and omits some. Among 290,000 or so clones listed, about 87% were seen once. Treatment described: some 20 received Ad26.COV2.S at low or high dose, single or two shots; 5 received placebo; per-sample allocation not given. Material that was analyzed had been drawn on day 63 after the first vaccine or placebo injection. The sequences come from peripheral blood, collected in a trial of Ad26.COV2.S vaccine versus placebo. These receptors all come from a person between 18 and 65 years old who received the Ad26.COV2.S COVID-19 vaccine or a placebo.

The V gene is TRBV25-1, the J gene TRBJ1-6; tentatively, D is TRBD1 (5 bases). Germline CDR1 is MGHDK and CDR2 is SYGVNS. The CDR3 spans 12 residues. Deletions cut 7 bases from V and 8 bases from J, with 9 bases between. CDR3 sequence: CASKDSDSPLHF. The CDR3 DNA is TGTGCCAGCAAAGACAGTGATTCACCCCTCCACTTT.

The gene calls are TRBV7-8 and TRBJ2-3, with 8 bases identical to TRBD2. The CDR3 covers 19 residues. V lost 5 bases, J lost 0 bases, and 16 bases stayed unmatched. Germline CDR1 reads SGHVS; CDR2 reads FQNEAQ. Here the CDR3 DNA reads TGTGCCAGCAGCCCCAACCTGCGGGAGGCCGGGATTAGCACAGATACGCAGTATTTT. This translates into CASSPNLREAGISTDTQYF.

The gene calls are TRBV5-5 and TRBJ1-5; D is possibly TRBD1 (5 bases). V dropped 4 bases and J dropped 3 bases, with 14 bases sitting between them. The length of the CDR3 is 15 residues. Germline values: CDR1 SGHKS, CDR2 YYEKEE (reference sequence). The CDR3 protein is CASSRGGVVNQPQHF. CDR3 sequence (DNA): TGTGCCAGCAGCCGGGGAGGGGTTGTCAATCAGCCCCAGCATTTT.

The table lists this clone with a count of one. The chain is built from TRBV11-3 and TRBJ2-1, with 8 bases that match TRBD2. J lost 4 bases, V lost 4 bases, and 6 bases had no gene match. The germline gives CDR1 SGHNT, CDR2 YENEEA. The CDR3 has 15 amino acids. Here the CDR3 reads CASSSGGAGYNEQFF. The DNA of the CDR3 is TGTGCCAGCAGCTCCGGGGGGGCCGGGTACAATGAGCAGTTCTTC. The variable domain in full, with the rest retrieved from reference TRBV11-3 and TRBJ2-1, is EAGVVQSPRYKIIEKKQPVAFWCNPISGHNTLYWYLQNLGQGPELLIRYENEEAVDDSQLPKDRFSAERLKGVDSTLKIQPAELGDSAVYLCASSSGGAGYNEQFFGPGTRLTVL.

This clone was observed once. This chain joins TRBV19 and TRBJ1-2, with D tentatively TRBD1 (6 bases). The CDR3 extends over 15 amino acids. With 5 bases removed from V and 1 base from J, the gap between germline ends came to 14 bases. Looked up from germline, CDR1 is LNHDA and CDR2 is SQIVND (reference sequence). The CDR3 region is CASSRGGQGNYGYTF. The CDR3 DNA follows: TGTGCCAGTAGTCGGGGGGGCCAGGGTAACTATGGCTACACCTTC.

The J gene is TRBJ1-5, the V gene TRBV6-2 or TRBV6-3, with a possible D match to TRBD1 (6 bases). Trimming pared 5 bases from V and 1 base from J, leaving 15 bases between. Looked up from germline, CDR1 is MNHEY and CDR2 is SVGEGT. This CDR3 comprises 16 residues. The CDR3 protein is CASSDERQESNQPQHF. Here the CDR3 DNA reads TGTGCCAGCAGTGATGAGAGACAGGAGAGCAATCAGCCCCAGCATTTT.

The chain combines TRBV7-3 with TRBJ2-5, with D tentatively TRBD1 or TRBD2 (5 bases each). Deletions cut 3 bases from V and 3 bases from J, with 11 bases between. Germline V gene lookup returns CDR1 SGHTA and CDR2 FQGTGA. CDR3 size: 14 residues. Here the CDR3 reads CASSFDGGEETQYF. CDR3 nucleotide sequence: TGTGCCAGCAGCTTTGATGGGGGAGAAGAGACCCAGTACTTC.

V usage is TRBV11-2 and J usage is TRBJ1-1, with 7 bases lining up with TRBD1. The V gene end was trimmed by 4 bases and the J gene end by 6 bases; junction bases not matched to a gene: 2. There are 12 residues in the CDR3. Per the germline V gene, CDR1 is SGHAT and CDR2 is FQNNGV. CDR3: CASSSQGAEAFF. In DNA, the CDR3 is TGTGCCAGCAGCTCTCAGGGGGCTGAAGCTTTCTTT.

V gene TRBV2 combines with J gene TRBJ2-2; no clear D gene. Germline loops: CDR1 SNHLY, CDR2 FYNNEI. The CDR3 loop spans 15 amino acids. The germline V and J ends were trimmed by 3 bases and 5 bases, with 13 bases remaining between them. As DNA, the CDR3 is TGTGCCAGCAGTGAGTTCCTCTACGAAACCGGGGAGCTGTTTTTT. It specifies CASSEFLYETGELFF.

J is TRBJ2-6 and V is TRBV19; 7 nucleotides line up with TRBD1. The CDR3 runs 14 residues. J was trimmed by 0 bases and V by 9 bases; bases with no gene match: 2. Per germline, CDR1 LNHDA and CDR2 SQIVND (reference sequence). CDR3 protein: CASRQGSGANVLTF. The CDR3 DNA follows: TGTGCCAGCAGACAGGGCTCTGGGGCCAACGTCCTGACTTTC.

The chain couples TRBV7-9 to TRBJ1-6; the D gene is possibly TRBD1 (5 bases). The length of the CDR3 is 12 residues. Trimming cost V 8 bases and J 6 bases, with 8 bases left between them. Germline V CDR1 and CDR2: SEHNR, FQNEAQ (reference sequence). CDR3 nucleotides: TGTGCCAGCGGGGGGGTTAATTCACCCCTCCACTTT. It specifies CASGGVNSPLHF.

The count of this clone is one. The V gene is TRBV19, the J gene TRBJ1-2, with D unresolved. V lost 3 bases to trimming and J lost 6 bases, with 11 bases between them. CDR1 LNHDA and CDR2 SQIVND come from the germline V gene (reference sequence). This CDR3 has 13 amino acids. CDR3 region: CASSIGLGDGYTF. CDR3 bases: TGTGCCAGTAGTATTGGGCTCGGGGATGGCTACACCTTC.

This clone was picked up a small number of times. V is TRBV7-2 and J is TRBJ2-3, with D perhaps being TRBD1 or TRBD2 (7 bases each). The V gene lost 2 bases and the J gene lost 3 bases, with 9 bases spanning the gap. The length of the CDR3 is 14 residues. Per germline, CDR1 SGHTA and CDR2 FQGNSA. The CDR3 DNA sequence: TGTGCCAGCAGCTTACAGGGGGGGACAGATACGCAGTATTTT. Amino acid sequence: CASSLQGGTDTQYF.

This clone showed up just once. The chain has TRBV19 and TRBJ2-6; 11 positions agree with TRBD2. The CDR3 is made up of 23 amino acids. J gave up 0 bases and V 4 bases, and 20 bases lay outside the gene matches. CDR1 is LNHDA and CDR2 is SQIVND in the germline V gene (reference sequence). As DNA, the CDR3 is TGTGCCAGTAGTAATGATGGCAGGCGACTAGGACTAGCGGGCGTCTCTGGGGCCAACGTCCTGACTTTC. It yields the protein CASSNDGRRLGLAGVSGANVLTF.

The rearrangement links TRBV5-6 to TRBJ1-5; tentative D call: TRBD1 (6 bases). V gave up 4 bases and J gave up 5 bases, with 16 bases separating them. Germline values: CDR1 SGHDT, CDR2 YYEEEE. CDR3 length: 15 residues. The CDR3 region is CASSKQGRKDQPQHF. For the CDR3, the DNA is TGTGCCAGCAGCAAACAGGGAAGGAAGGATCAGCCCCAGCATTTT.

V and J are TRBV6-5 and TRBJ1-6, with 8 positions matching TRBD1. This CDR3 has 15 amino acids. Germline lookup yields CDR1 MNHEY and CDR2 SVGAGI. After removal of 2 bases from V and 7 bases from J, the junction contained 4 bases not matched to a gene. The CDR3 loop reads CASSYDRGRNSPLHF. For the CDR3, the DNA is TGTGCCAGCAGTTACGACAGGGGAAGGAATTCACCCCTCCACTTT.

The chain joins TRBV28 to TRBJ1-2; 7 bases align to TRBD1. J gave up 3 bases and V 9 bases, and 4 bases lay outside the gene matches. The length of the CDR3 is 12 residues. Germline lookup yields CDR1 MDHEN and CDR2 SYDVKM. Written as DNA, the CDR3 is TGTGCCAGTACCGACAGGGACTATGGCTACACCTTC. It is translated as CASTDRDYGYTF.

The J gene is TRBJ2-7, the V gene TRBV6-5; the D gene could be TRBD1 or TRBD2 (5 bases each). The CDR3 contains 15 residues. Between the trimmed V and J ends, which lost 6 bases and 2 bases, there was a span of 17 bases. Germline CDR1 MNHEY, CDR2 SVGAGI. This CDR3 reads CASSRERDGTYEQYF. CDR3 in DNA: TGTGCCAGCAGCCGGGAAAGGGACGGCACCTACGAGCAGTACTTC.

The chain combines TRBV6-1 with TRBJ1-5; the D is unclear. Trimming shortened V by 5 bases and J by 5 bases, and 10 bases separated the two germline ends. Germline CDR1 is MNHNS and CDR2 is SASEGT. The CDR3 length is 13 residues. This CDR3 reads CASSSTTDQPQHF. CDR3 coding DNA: TGTGCCAGCAGTAGTACCACGGATCAGCCCCAGCATTTT.

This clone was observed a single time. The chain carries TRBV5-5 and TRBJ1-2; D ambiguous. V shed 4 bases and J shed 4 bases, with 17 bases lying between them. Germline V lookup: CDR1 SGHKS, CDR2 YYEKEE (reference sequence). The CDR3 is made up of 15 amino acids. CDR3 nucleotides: TGTGCCAGCAGCCTAAATCCAACGGGTTTCTATGGCTACACCTTC. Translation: CASSLNPTGFYGYTF.

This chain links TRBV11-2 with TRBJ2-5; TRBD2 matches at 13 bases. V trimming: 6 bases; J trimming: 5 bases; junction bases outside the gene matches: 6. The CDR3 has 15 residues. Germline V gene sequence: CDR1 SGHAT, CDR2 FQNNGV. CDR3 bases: TGTGCCAGCAGGAGGGGACTAGCGGGAACGGAGACCCAGTACTTC. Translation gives CASRRGLAGTETQYF. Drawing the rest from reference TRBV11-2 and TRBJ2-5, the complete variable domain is EAGVAQSPRYKIIEKRQSVAFWCNPISGHATLYWYQQILGQGPKLLIQFQNNGVVDDSQLPKDRFSAERLKGVDSTLKIQPAKLEDSAVYLCASRRGLAGTETQYFGPGTRLLVL.

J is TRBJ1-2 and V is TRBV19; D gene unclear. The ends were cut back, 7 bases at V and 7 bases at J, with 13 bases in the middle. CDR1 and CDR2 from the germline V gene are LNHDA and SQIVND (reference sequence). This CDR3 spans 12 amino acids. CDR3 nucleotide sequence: TGTGCCAGTACCGTGGGCGCGGGTGGCTACACCTTC. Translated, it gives CASTVGAGGYTF.

As DNA, the CDR3 is TGTGCCAGCAGCGCTAGGCGGGGCACTGAAGCTTTCTTT. Encoded protein: CASSARRGTEAFF. This sequence joins TRBV11-2 and TRBJ1-1; D not resolved. The CDR3 runs to 13 residues. Trimming took 5 bases from V and 4 from J, leaving 11 bases between them. Germline CDR1 and CDR2: SGHAT and FQNNGV.

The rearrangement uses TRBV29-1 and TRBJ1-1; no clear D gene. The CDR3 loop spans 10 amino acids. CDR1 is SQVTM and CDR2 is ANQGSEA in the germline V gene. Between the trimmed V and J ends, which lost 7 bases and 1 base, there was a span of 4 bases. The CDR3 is CSAGNTEAFF. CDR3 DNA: TGCAGCGCGGGGAACACTGAAGCTTTCTTT.

CDR3 region: CSASRRDNQRNQPQHF. The CDR3 bases are TGCAGTGCTAGTCGGCGCGACAACCAACGCAATCAGCCCCAGCATTTT. V is TRBV20-1 and J is TRBJ1-5; no reliable D call. The CDR3 consists of 16 residues. Germline V lookup: CDR1 DFQATT, CDR2 SNEGSKA (reference sequence). The V end was cut by 3 bases, the J end by 2 bases, with 17 bases between.

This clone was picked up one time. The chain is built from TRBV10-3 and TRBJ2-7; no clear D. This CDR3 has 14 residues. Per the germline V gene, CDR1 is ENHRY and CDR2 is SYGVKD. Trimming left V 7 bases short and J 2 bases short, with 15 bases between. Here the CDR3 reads CAIKRTAETYEQYF. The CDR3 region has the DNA TGTGCCATCAAGAGGACGGCGGAAACCTACGAGCAGTACTTC.

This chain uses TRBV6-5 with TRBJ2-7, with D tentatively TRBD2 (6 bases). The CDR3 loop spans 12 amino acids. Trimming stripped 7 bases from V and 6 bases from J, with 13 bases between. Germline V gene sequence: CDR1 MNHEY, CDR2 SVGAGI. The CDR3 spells CASNRELREQYF. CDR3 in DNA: TGTGCCAGCAACCGGGAGCTACGCGAGCAGTACTTC.

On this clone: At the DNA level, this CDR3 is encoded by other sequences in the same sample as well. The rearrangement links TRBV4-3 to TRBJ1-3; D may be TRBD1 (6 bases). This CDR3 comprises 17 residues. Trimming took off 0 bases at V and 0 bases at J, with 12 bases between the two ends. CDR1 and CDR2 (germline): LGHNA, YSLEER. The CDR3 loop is CASSQDRTASSGNTIYF. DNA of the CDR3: TGCGCCAGCAGCCAAGATCGGACAGCTTCCTCTGGAAACACCATATATTTT.

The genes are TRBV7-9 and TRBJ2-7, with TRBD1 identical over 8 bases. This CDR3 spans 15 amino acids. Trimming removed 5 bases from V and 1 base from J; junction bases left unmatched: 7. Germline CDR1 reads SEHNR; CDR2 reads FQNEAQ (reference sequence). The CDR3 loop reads CASSRTGLRSYEQYF. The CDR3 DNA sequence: TGTGCCAGCAGCCGGACAGGGCTGAGGTCCTACGAGCAGTACTTC.

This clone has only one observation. The CDR3, as DNA: TGTGCCTGGATCTACGGTGATGGGACTGAAGCTTTCTTT. This translates into CAWIYGDGTEAFF. The chain combines TRBV30 with TRBJ1-1; D gene uncertain. Between the trimmed V and J ends, which lost 4 bases and 5 bases, there was a span of 14 bases. The CDR3 extends over 13 amino acids. Germline V lookup: CDR1 GTSNPN, CDR2 SVGIG (reference sequence).

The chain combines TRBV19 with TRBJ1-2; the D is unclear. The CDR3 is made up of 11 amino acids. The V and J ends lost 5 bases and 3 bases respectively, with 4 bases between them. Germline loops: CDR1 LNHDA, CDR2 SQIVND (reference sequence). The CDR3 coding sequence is TGTGCCAGTAGTCGGGACTATGGCTACACCTTC. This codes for CASSRDYGYTF.

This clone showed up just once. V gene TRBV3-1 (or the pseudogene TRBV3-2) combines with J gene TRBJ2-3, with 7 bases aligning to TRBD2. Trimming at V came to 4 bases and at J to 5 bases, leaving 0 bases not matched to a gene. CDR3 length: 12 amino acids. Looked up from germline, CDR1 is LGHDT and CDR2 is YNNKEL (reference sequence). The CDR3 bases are TGTGCCAGCAGCCGGGGGGGAGATACGCAGTATTTT. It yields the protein CASSRGGDTQYF.